The rows below give T cell receptor beta chains drawn from one sample of a study of identical twins. TCRdb redid the calling of the 5' RACE reads with MiXCR, one entry per CDR3 protein. The sample consists of 1.5 million to 2 million distinct CDR3 sequences, about 30% of them appearing once. The specimen sequenced was cord blood. The receptors stem from a newborn girl in good health. Both conserved end residues are part of each CDR3.

>TRBJ2-3|TRBV5-1
CASSLPNRDTQYF
>TRBJ1-5|TRBV5-1
CASGGGQIIPNQPQHF
>TRBJ2-7|TRBV7-2
CASSRDRAPGEQYF
>TRBJ1-1|TRBV20-1
CSAGTGVNTEAFF
>TRBJ1-1|TRBV5-1
CASSLYDSGTEAFF
>TRBJ1-1|TRBV7-9
CASSLRFAGGTEAFF
>TRBJ2-7|TRBV24-1
CATSDPDRDYEQYF
>TRBJ2-5|TRBV24-1
CATSDRSGSRSDEQYF
>TRBJ2-1|TRBV5-6
CASSPRTSGASYNEQFF
>TRBJ1-1|TRBV7-2
CASSREGGYTEAFF
>-|TRBV3-1
CASIQSPGAYNEQYF
>TRBJ2-1|TRBV2
CASSESRRPPGLPSIEQFF
>TRBJ2-4|TRBV13
CASSQSKNIQYF
>TRBJ2-7|TRBV11-2
CASSYFKLAGGRYHEQYF
>-|TRBV18
CASSDEFGQAYYEQYF
>TRBJ1-1|TRBV28
CASSPPISTGRTEAFF
>TRBJ2-7|TRBV5-1
CASSLAGARRSYEQYF
>TRBJ2-4|TRBV10-3
CAISESLATSKNIQYF
>TRBJ2-6|TRBV6-5
CASSLVAGGSSGANVLTF
>TRBJ1-2|TRBV29-1
CSVEEGGRGYGYTF
>TRBJ2-1|TRBV7-9
CASSLNAGAYNEQFF
>TRBJ1-1|TRBV2
CASSGGGREAFF
>TRBJ2-3|TRBV5-1
CASSWPGRWMDTQYF
>TRBJ1-1|TRBV4-2
CASSQGQGGIAFF
>TRBJ1-5|TRBV4-2
CASSQMRQGFSNQPQHF
>TRBJ2-5|TRBV7-9
CASSSHWDEQYF
>TRBJ2-7|TRBV21-1
CASISGVSTYEQYF
>TRBJ2-1|TRBV28
CASSLTSPYNEQFF
>TRBJ1-2|TRBV20-1
CSARDRQGRTYGYTF
>TRBJ1-1|TRBV2
CASSRSWGLNTEAFF
>TRBJ2-3|TRBV20-1
CSASGHPGADTQYF
>TRBJ1-2|TRBV5-1
CASSLEWGPNYGYTF
>-|TRBV4-2
CASSHGQNYEQYF
>TRBJ2-3|TRBV6-2/TRBV6-3
CASSYHPGLAGITHTDTQYF
>TRBJ2-7|TRBV5-5
CASFGTNPYEQYF
>TRBJ1-1|TRBV19
CASSIGGATEAFF
>TRBJ2-1|TRBV2
CASSGGAGAYNEQFF
>TRBJ1-5|TRBV27
CASKLLGGPSNQPQHF
>TRBJ1-1|TRBV3-1
CASSRGHQNTEAFF
>TRBJ2-4|TRBV21-1
CASQGKGTSGTGVAKNIQYF
>TRBJ1-2|TRBV20-1
CSARQGQGGYGYTF
>TRBJ2-1|TRBV20-1
CSARRTSGGPLYEQFF
>TRBJ2-3|TRBV21-1
CASSKGGLAGATQYF
>TRBJ2-2|TRBV12-3/TRBV12-4
CASKPRRVANTGELFF
>TRBJ1-4|TRBV27
CASSLWGLDATNEKLFF
>TRBJ2-3|TRBV25-1
CASSGASGGLSTDTQYF